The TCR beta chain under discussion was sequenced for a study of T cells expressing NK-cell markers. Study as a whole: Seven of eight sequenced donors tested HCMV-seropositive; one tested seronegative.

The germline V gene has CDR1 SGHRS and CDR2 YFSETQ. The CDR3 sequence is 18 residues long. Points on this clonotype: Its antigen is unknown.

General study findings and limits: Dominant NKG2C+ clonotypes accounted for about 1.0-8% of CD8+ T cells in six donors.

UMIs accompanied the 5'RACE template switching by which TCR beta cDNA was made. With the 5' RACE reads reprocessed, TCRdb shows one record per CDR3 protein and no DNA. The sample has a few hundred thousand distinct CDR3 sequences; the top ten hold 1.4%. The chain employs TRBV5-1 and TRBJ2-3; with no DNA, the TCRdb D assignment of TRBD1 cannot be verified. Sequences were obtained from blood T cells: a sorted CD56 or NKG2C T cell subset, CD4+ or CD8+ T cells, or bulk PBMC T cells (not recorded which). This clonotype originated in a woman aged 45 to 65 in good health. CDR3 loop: CASSLVKGVGTYTDTQYF.